The T cell receptor (beta chain) under discussion was sequenced for a study of shared clonotypes between healthy human individuals. Study-level background: Three CD4 naive, three CD4 memory, two CD8 naive and one CD8 memory plate were used per donor.

In germline, CDR1 is LGHNA, CDR2 YSLEER. Trimming removed 1 base from V and 4 bases from J, with 13 bases in between. CDR3 length: 15 residues. This table comes from immunoSEQ multiplex PCR, and its TCRdb copy is limited to in-frame clones, with some not included. The sample records 950,000 to 1,300,000 clones, roughly 70% being singletons. This receptor was obtained from a young man in good health. The sample was memory CD4+ T cells sorted from blood. Subset of the sample: CD45RA-negative fraction. The chain joins TRBV4-3 to TRBJ2-5; tentative D call: TRBD2 (6 bases). The CDR3 DNA sequence: TGCGCCAGCAGCCAAGGGACTATGGAGGTAGAGACCCAGTACTTC. The encoded protein is CASSQGTMEVETQYF.